This T cell receptor (beta chain) was found in a study of T cell repertoires in cytomegalovirus infection. On the study more broadly: Shared public TCR beta signatures pointed to both CMV infection and a matching HLA type.

Germline V CDR1 and CDR2: MDHEN, SYDVKM. The V end was cut by 4 bases, the J end by 5 bases, with 11 bases between. The CDR3 length is 14 residues. This clonotype showed up many times. The antigen is undetermined. Whole-study findings and limits: HLA-C-restricted, CMV-specific TCR beta clonotypes were dominant ex vivo.

TCRdb fed the reads into MiXCR, producing one record per CDR3 protein. The sample gives roughly 310,000 distinct CDR3 sequences, around a sixth of which show up once; 12% is in the top ten. The clonotype originates from a human donor in good health (CMV status not recorded). Some clones in this sample may be carry-over from other donors' samples. This rearrangement joins TRBV28 to TRBJ1-4; unclear D gene. The specimen sequenced was PBMCs. The CDR3 DNA sequence: TGTGCCAGCAGTTCTAGTGTGTTGAATGAAAAACTGTTTTTT. Translating it yields CASSSSVLNEKLFF.